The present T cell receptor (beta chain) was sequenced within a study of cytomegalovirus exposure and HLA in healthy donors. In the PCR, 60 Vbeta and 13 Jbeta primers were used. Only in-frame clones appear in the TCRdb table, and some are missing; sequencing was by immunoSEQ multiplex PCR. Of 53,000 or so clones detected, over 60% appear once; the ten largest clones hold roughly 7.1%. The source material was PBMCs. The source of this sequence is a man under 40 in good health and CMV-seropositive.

The CDR3 is CASSLGQYEAFF. The CDR3 DNA follows: TGTGCCAGCAGCTTAGGGCAGTATGAAGCTTTCTTT. The chain combines TRBV7-9 with TRBJ1-1; no clear D gene. Germline lookup yields CDR1 SEHNR and CDR2 FQNEAQ (reference sequence). This CDR3 has 12 amino acids. Trimming shortened V by 1 base and J by 7 bases, and 7 bases separated the two germline ends.